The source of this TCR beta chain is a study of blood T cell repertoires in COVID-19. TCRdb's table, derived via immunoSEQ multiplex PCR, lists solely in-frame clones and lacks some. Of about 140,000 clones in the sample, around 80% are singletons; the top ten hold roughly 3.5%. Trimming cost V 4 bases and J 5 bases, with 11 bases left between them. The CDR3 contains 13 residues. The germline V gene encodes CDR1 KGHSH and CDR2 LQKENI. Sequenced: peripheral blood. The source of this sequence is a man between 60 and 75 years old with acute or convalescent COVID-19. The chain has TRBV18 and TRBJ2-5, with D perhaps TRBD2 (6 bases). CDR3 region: CASSLDRGETQYF. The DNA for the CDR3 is TGTGCCAGCTCACTCGATCGGGGGGAGACCCAGTACTTC. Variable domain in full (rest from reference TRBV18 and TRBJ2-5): NAGVMQNPRHLVRRRGQEARLRCSPMKGHSHVYWYRQLPEEGLKFMVYLQKENIIDESGMPKERFSAEFPKEGPSILRIQQVVRGDSAAYFCASSLDRGETQYFGPGTRLLVL.